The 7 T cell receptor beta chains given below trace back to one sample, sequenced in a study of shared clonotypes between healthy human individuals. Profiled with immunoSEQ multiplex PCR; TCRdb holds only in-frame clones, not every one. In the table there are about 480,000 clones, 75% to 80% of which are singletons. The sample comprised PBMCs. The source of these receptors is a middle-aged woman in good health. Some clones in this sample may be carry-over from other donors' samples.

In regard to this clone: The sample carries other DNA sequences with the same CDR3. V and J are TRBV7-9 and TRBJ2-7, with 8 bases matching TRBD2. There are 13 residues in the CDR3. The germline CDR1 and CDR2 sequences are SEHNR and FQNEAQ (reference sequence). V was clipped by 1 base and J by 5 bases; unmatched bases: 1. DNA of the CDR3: TGTGCCAGCAGCTTAGGGGGACTAGACGAGCAGTACTTC. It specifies CASSLGGLDEQYF.

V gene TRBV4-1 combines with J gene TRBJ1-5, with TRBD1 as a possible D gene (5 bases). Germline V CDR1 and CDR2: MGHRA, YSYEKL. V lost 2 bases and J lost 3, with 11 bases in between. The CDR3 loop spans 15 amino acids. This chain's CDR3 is CASSQRDQNNQPQHF. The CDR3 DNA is TGCGCCAGCAGCCAACGGGACCAGAACAATCAGCCCCAGCATTTT.

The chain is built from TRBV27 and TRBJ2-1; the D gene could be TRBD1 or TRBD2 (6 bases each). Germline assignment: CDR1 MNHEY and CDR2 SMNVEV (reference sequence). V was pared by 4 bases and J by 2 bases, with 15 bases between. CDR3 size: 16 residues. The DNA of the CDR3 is TGTGCCAGCAGTTCTCAGCGGAGGGGGACCTACAATGAGCAGTTCTTC. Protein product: CASSSQRRGTYNEQFF.

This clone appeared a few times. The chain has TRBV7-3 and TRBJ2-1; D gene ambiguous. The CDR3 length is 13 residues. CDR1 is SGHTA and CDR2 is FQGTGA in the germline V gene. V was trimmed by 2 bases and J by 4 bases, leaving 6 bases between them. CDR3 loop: CASSLARYNEQFF. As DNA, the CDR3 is TGTGCCAGCAGCTTAGCTAGATACAATGAGCAGTTCTTC.

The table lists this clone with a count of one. CDR3 protein: CSVARVGLNEQYF. CDR3 nucleotide sequence: TGCAGCGTTGCTCGGGTAGGGCTCAACGAGCAGTACTTC. The chain combines TRBV29-1 with TRBJ2-7; no reliable D call. With 4 bases removed from V and 5 bases from J, the gap between germline ends came to 15 bases. CDR3 length: 13 amino acids. Germline-derived CDR1 and CDR2 are SQVTM and ANQGSEA.

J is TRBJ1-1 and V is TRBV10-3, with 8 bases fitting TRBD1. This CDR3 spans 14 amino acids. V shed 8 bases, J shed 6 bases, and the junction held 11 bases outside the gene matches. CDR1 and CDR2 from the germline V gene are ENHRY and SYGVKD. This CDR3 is CAIRKGQVEAEAFF. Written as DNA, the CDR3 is TGTGCCATCCGGAAGGGACAGGTCGAGGCTGAAGCTTTCTTT.

The CDR3 DNA sequence: TGTGCCAGCTCCGGCGGACAGGGGCAGTATGGCTACACCTTC. Protein sequence: CASSGGQGQYGYTF. The genes are TRBV25-1 and TRBJ1-2; 9 bases align to TRBD1. Looked up from germline, CDR1 is MGHDK and CDR2 is SYGVNS. Germline trimming cut 8 bases from V and 5 bases from J; bases unmatched to any gene: 9. The CDR3 has 14 amino acids.